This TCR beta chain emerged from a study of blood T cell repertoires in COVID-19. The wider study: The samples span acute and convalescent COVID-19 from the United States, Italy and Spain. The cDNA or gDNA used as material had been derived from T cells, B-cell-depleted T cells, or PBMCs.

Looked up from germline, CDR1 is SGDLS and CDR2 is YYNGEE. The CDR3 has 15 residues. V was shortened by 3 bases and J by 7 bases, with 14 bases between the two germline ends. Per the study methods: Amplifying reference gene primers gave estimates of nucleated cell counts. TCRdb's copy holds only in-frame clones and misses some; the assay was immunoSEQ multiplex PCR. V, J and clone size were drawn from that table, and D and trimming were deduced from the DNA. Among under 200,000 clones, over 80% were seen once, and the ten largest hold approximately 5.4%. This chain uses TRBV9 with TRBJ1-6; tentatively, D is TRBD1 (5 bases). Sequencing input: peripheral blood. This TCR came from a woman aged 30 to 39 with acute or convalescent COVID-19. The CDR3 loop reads CASSGLGQGNSPLHF. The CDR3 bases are TGTGCCAGCAGCGGACTCGGGCAGGGCAATTCACCCCTCCACTTT.